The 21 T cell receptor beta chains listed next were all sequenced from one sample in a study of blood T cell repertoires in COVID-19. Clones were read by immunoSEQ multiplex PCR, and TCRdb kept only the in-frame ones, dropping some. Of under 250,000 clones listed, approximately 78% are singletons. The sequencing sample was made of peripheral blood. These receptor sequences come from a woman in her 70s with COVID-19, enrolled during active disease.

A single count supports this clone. CDR3 DNA: TGTGCCAGCAGCCCCCACTACAATGAGCAGTTCTTC. Translating it yields CASSPHYNEQFF. The rearrangement joins TRBV9 to TRBJ2-1; D is unresolved. The CDR3 has 12 amino acids. CDR1 and CDR2 (germline): SGDLS, YYNGEE. V was clipped by 4 bases and J by 3 bases, with 5 bases between them. The variable domain in full, completed from reference TRBV9 and TRBJ2-1, reads DSGVTQTPKHLITATGQRVTLRCSPRSGDLSVYWYQQSLDQGLQFLIQYYNGEERAKGNILERFSAQQFPDLHSELNLSSLELGDSALYFCASSPHYNEQFFGPGTRLTVL.

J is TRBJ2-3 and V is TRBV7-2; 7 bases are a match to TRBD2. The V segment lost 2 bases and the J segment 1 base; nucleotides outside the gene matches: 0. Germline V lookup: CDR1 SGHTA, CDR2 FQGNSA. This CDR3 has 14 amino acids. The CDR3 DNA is TGTGCCAGCAGCTTACTAGCGGGCACAGATACGCAGTATTTT. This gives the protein CASSLLAGTDTQYF.

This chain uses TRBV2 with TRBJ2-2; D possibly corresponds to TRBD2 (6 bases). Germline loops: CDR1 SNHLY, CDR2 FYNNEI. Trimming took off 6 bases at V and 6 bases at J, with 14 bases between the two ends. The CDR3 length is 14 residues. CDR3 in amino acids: CASSELAIAGELFF. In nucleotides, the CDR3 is TGTGCCAGCAGCGAACTAGCAATCGCCGGGGAGCTGTTTTTT.

The CDR3 DNA reads TGTGCCAGCAGTGATTGGACATCCTACGAGCAGTACTTC. Amino acids: CASSDWTSYEQYF. The J gene is TRBJ2-7, the V gene TRBV2; maybe TRBD1 (5 bases). Trimming took off 3 bases at V and 1 base at J, with 7 bases between the two ends. The CDR3 loop spans 13 amino acids. From germline, CDR1 is SNHLY and CDR2 FYNNEI.

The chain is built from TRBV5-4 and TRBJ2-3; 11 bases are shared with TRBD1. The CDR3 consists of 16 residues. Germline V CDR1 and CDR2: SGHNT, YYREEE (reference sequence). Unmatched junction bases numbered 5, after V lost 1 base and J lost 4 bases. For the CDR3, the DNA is TGTGCCAGCAGCTTGCCCGGGACAGGGGGTCCAGATACGCAGTATTTT. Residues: CASSLPGTGGPDTQYF.

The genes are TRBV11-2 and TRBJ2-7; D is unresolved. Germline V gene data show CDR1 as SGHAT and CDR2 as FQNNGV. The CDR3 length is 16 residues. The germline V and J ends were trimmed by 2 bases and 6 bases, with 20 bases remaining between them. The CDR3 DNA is TGTGCCAGCAGCTTATCTACCGCACCCATCCCGGGCGAGCAGTACTTC. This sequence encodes CASSLSTAPIPGEQYF.

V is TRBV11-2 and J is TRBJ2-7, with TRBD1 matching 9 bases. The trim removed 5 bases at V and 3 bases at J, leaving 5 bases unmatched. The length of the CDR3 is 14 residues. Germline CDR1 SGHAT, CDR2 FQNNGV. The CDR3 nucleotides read TGTGCCAGCAGCCCCGGACAGGGGTTCTACGAGCAGTACTTC. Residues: CASSPGQGFYEQYF.

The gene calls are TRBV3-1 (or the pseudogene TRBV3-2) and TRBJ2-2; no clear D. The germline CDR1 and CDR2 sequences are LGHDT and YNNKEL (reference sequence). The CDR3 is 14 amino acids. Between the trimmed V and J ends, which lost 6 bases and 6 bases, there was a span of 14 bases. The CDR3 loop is CASRRGPGPGELFF. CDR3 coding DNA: TGTGCCAGCAGACGAGGCCCGGGTCCCGGGGAGCTGTTTTTT.

CDR3 sequence reads: CAWARDRGRTGELFF. In DNA, the CDR3 is TGTGCCTGGGCCAGGGACAGGGGGCGAACCGGGGAGCTGTTTTTT. This chain connects TRBV30 to TRBJ2-2; TRBD1 matches at 12 bases. There are 15 residues in the CDR3. Germline assignment: CDR1 GTSNPN and CDR2 SVGIG (reference sequence). V lost 5 bases and J lost 5; bases outside the gene matches: 6.

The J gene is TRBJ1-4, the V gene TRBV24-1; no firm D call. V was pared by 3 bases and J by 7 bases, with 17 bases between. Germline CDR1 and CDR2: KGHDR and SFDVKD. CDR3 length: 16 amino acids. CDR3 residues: CATSDPRRENGEKLFF. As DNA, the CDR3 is TGTGCCACCAGTGATCCACGGCGGGAAAACGGTGAAAAACTGTTTTTT.

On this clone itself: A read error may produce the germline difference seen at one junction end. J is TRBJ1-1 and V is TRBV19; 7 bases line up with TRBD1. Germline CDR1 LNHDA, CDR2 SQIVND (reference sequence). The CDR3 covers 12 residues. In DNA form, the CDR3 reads TGTGCCAGCTCGAAGAGACAGGGAGCATCTTTTTTT. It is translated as CASSKRQGASFF.

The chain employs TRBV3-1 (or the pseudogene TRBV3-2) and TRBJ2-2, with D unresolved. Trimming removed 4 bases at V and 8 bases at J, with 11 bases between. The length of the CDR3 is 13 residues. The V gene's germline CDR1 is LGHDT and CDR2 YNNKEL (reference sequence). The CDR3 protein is CASSPIVPGELFF. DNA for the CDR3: TGTGCCAGCAGCCCTATTGTCCCAGGGGAGCTGTTTTTT.

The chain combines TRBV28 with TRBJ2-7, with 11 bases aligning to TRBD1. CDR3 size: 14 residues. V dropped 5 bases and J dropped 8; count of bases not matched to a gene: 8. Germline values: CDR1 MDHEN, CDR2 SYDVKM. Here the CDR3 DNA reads TGTGCCAGCAGTCCAACTGGACAGGGGGCTAAGCAGTACTTC. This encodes CASSPTGQGAKQYF.

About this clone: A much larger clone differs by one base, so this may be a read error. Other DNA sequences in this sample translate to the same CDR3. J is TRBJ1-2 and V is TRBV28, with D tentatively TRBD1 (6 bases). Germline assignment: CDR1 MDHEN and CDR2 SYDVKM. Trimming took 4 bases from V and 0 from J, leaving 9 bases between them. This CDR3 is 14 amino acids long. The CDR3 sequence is CASSWGQSNYGYTF. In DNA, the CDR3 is TGTGCCAGCAGTTGGGGACAATCTAACTATGGCTACACCTTC.

This CDR3 reads CAWSVRRTGRLLPPGELFF. In nucleotides, the CDR3 is TGTGCCTGGAGTGTACGCCGCACAGGGCGCCTTCTTCCCCCCGGGGAGCTGTTTTTT. The chain joins TRBV30 to TRBJ2-2; tentatively, D is TRBD1 (6 bases). Per germline, CDR1 GTSNPN and CDR2 SVGIG (reference sequence). V was clipped by 0 bases and J by 6 bases, with 26 bases between them. The CDR3 runs 19 residues.

CDR3 sequence (DNA): TGTGCCAGCAGCTTAGGTAGCGGGAGCTACGAGCAGTACTTC. This codes for CASSLGSGSYEQYF. V usage is TRBV7-2 and J usage is TRBJ2-7, with 9 nucleotides matching TRBD2. This CDR3 comprises 14 residues. Germline values: CDR1 SGHTA, CDR2 FQGNSA. The junction had 1 base not matched to a gene; V was cut back by 1 base and J by 3 bases.

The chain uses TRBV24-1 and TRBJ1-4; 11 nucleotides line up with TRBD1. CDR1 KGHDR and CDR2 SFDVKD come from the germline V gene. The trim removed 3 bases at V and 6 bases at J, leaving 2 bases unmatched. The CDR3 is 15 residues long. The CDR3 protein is CATSDGQGADEKLFF. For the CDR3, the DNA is TGTGCCACCAGTGATGGACAGGGGGCGGATGAAAAACTGTTTTTT.

CDR3 loop: CASSPLAGEVNEQFF. Here the CDR3 DNA reads TGTGCCAGCAGCCCTCTAGCGGGAGAGGTTAATGAGCAGTTCTTC. The rearrangement links TRBV5-4 to TRBJ2-1; 10 bases are a match to TRBD2. From germline, CDR1 is SGHNT and CDR2 YYREEE (reference sequence). V dropped 4 bases and J dropped 7; count of bases not matched to a gene: 8. The CDR3 sequence is 15 residues long.

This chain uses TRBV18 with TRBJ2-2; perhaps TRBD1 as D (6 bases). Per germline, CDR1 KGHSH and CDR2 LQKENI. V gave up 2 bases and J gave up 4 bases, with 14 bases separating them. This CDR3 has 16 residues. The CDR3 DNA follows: TGTGCCAGCTCACCATCCACCGGACAGATCACCGGGGAGCTGTTTTTT. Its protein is CASSPSTGQITGELFF.

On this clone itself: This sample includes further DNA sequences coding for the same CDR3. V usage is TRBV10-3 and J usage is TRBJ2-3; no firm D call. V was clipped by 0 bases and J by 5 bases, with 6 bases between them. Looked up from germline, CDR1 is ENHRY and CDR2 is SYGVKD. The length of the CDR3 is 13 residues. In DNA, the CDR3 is TGTGCCATCAGTGAGTCGATGAGAGATACGCAGTATTTT. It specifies CAISESMRDTQYF.

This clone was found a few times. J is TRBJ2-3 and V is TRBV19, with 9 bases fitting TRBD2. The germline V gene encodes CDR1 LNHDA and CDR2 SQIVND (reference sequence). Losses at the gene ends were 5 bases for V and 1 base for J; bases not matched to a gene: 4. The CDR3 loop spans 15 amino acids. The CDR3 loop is CASSVLAGRTDTQYF. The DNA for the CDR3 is TGTGCCAGTAGTGTACTAGCGGGTCGCACAGATACGCAGTATTTT.